This T cell receptor beta chain is from a study of PD-L1 blockade in urothelial cancer. In the study overall: Patients, treated from 2014 onward, received atezolizumab 1,200 mg intravenously every 3 weeks. Blood analysis occurred 3 weeks (second dose) and 6 weeks after treatment start.

Produced via immunoSEQ multiplex PCR; TCRdb's table is partial and in-frame only. The sample holds tens of thousands of clones, roughly 84% seen once. In its sample, this clone was seen a few times. Each patient presented with locally advanced or metastatic urothelial carcinoma. The CDR3 runs to 12 residues. The ends were cut back, 3 bases at V and 10 bases at J, with 11 bases in the middle. Germline loops: CDR1 SGHRS, CDR2 YFSETQ. The chain has TRBV5-1 and TRBJ1-3; no clear D. The starting material was PBMCs, obtained around atezolizumab (anti-PD-L1) treatment. This clonotype originated in a man in his 60s with urothelial cancer. Here the CDR3 DNA reads TGCGCCAGCAGCTCCGCTGGGAGTACCATATATTTT. Translating it yields CASSSAGSTIYF.